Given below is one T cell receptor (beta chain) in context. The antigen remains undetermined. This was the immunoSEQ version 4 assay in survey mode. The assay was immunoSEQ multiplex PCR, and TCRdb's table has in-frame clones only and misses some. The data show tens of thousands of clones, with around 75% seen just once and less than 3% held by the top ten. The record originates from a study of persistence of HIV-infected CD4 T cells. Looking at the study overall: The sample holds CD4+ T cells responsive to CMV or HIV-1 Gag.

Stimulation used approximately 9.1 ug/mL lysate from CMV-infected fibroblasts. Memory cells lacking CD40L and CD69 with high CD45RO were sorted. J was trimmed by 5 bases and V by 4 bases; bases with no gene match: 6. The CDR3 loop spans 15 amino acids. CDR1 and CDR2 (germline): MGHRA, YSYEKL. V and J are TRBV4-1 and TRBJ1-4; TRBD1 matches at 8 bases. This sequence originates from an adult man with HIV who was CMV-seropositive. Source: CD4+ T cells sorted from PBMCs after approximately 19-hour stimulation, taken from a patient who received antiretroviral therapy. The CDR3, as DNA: TGCGCCAGCAGCCCACCGGACAGGGAGAATGAAAAACTGTTTTTT. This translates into CASSPPDRENEKLFF.